This T cell receptor (beta chain) is from a study of blood T cell repertoires in COVID-19. The overall study: T cells, B-cell-depleted T cells, or PBMCs supplied cDNA or gDNA.

Germline V lookup: CDR1 SEHNR, CDR2 FQNEAQ (reference sequence). Trimming took 4 bases from V and 8 from J; bases not matched to a gene: 9. The CDR3 has 15 residues. Methods used by the authors: Nucleated cell number was recorded as an estimate derived from reference gene primer amplification. Some clones are missing from TCRdb's copy, which holds only in-frame ones; the method was immunoSEQ multiplex PCR. The V and J calls and the clone size are those of that table, but D and trimming were determined from the DNA. This sample carries around 7,500 clones, 73% of them seen once, and the ten largest clones take 15% to 20%.

The gene calls are TRBV7-9 and TRBJ2-1; 9 bases map to TRBD1. The clonotype was recovered from a human donor in a cohort sampled during active COVID-19. Sample: peripheral blood. CDR3 region: CASSSLGQGRDEQFF. Written as DNA, the CDR3 is TGTGCCAGCAGCTCCTTGGGACAGGGCCGGGATGAGCAGTTCTTC.